This entry lists 9 T cell receptor beta chains sequenced from one sample in a study of cytomegalovirus exposure and HLA in healthy donors. It was with 60 Vbeta and 13 Jbeta primers that the PCR ran. This table comes from immunoSEQ multiplex PCR, and its TCRdb copy is limited to in-frame clones, with some not included. This table has 90,000 to 150,000 clones, roughly 70% appearing once. The source material was PBMCs. The source of these receptors is a woman aged 45-60 years in good health and CMV-seropositive.

V gene TRBV6-6 combines with J gene TRBJ1-5; 9 positions agree with TRBD1. V trimming: 6 bases; J trimming: 4 bases; junction bases outside the gene matches: 7. Germline CDR1 is MNHNY and CDR2 is SVGAGI (reference sequence). CDR3 size: 15 residues. The CDR3 coding sequence is TGTGCCAGCAGATGGGACAGGGACCCTAATCAGCCCCAGCATTTT. Its translation: CASRWDRDPNQPQHF.

The rearrangement links TRBV2 to TRBJ2-1, with D tentatively TRBD1 (6 bases). The CDR3 length is 13 residues. The germline gives CDR1 SNHLY, CDR2 FYNNEI. V shed 6 bases and J shed 3 bases, with 9 bases lying between them. The CDR3 protein is CASSRDNYNEQFF. CDR3 nucleotides: TGTGCCAGCAGCAGGGACAACTACAATGAGCAGTTCTTC. Supplemented by reference TRBV2 and TRBJ2-1, the full variable domain reads EPEVTQTPSHQVTQMGQEVILRCVPISNHLYFYWYRQILGQKVEFLVSFYNNEISEKSEIFDDQFSVERPDGSNFTLKIRSTKLEDSAMYFCASSRDNYNEQFFGPGTRLTVL.

The gene calls are TRBV7-2 and TRBJ2-1; maybe TRBD1 (6 bases). V lost 2 bases to trimming and J lost 9 bases, with 17 bases between them. The CDR3 extends over 15 amino acids. Germline CDR1 and CDR2: SGHTA and FQGNSA. The CDR3 is CASSLNVGSRGEQFF. In DNA form, the CDR3 reads TGTGCCAGCAGCTTAAATGTGGGGAGCAGGGGTGAGCAGTTCTTC. Complete variable domain (other parts from reference TRBV7-2 and TRBJ2-1): GAGVSQSPSNKVTEKGKDVELRCDPISGHTALYWYRQSLGQGLEFLIYFQGNSAPDKSGLPSDRFSAERTGGSVSTLTIQRTQQEDSAVYLCASSLNVGSRGEQFFGPGTRLTVL.

The V gene is TRBV7-2, the J gene TRBJ2-7; TRBD1 is a possible D gene (6 bases). Per the germline V gene, CDR1 is SGHTA and CDR2 is FQGNSA. The CDR3 runs to 12 residues. The V end lost 5 bases, the J end lost 5 bases, and 10 bases lay between the germline ends. CDR3 bases: TGTGCCAGCAGCCCAGGGGCCCACGAGCAGTACTTC. Amino acids: CASSPGAHEQYF.

The chain employs TRBV19 and TRBJ1-5; D is undetermined. The V gene lost 4 bases and the J gene lost 4 bases, with 5 bases spanning the gap. The CDR3 sequence is 12 residues long. Germline CDR1 is LNHDA and CDR2 is SQIVND (reference sequence). CDR3 DNA sequence: TGTGCCAGTAGTAAACAGAATCAGCCCCAGCATTTT. As protein: CASSKQNQPQHF. The complete variable domain, with remaining parts taken from reference TRBV19 and TRBJ1-5, reads DGGITQSPKYLFRKEGQNVTLSCEQNLNHDAMYWYRQDPGQGLRLIYYSQIVNDFQKGDIAEGYSVSREKKESFPLTVTSAQKNPTAFYLCASSKQNQPQHFGDGTRLSIL.

This chain joins TRBV15 and TRBJ2-5; D unclear. The germline CDR1 and CDR2 sequences are LNHNV and YYDKDF (reference sequence). The V end lost 1 base, the J end lost 4 bases, and 10 bases lay between the germline ends. CDR3 length: 14 residues. Here the CDR3 reads CATSRGLVGETQYF. The CDR3 nucleotides are TGTGCCACCAGCAGAGGTCTAGTTGGAGAGACCCAGTACTTC.

The chain combines TRBV16 with TRBJ2-7; maybe TRBD1 (5 bases). The CDR3 has 13 amino acids. CDR1 KGHSY and CDR2 FQNENV come from the germline V gene. With 4 bases removed from V and 3 bases from J, the gap between germline ends came to 10 bases. The DNA of the CDR3 is TGTGCCAGCAGCCGCGACAGTATCTACGAGCAGTACTTC. Its protein product is CASSRDSIYEQYF.

The J gene is TRBJ2-1, the V gene TRBV13, with TRBD2 matching over 7 bases. The CDR3 runs 15 residues. Germline V gives CDR1 PRHDT, CDR2 FYEKMQ (reference sequence). The trim removed 6 bases at V and 6 bases at J, leaving 11 bases unmatched. The DNA of the CDR3 is TGTGCCAGCAGTACTCCGGGACTAACCTTCAATGAGCAGTTCTTC. Translating gives CASSTPGLTFNEQFF.

V is TRBV7-3 and J is TRBJ2-5; D is undetermined. CDR1 is SGHTA and CDR2 is FQGTGA in the germline V gene. V was shortened by 1 base and J by 3 bases, with 6 bases between the two germline ends. The CDR3 sequence is 13 residues long. CDR3: CASSLMQKETQYF. CDR3 nucleotide sequence: TGTGCCAGCAGCTTAATGCAGAAAGAGACCCAGTACTTC.